A single sample is the source of the 15 T cell receptor beta chains below, sequenced in a study of shared clonotypes between healthy human individuals. Only in-frame clones appear in the TCRdb table, and some are missing; sequencing was by immunoSEQ multiplex PCR. The table includes some 2,500,000 clones, about nine tenths detected once. Sequencing used naive CD4+ T cells from PBMCs. Subset given: CD45RA+ positively selected. These receptors were collected from a man aged 18 to 30 in good health. Some clones in this sample may be carry-over from other donors' samples.

For the CDR3, the DNA is TGTGCCAGTAGTACCCGAGAAGGTGGGCCCCAGCATTTT. This sequence encodes CASSTREGGPQHF. This chain joins TRBV19 and TRBJ1-5; D gene unclear. This CDR3 has 13 amino acids. V lost 4 bases to trimming and J lost 9 bases, with 13 bases between them. Germline V lookup: CDR1 LNHDA, CDR2 SQIVND (reference sequence).

The CDR3 coding sequence is TGTGCCAGCAGTTCTCGGACAGGGGGCGCTTACAATGAGCAGTTCTTC. It codes for CASSSRTGGAYNEQFF. V is TRBV27 and J is TRBJ2-1, with TRBD1 matching 11 bases. The germline V gene encodes CDR1 MNHEY and CDR2 SMNVEV (reference sequence). This CDR3 has 16 amino acids. J was trimmed by 4 bases and V by 4 bases; bases with no gene match: 6.

The V call is TRBV6-5, the J call TRBJ2-7; 7 nucleotides match TRBD1. CDR1 is MNHEY, CDR2 SVGAGI, per germline. The V and J ends lost 5 bases and 5 bases, in that order; junction bases with no gene match: 9. The CDR3 is 14 residues long. CDR3 nucleotide sequence: TGTGCCAGCAGTATTCGACAGGGAGAAGACGAGCAGTACTTC. This translates into CASSIRQGEDEQYF.

The table lists this clone with a count of one. The genes are TRBV28 and TRBJ1-1, with D possibly being TRBD1 (6 bases). Per germline, CDR1 MDHEN and CDR2 SYDVKM. This CDR3 comprises 16 residues. Trimming took 5 bases from V and 0 from J, leaving 16 bases between them. The CDR3 sequence: CASSRLVGQLNTEAFF. Written as DNA, the CDR3 is TGTGCCAGCAGTAGATTAGTCGGACAGCTGAACACTGAAGCTTTCTTT.

CDR3 residues: CASSLGADTYEQYF. The CDR3 nucleotides are TGTGCCAGCAGCTTAGGGGCAGACACCTACGAGCAGTACTTC. The chain links TRBV11-3 to TRBJ2-7; D is unresolved. The CDR3 is 14 residues long. Germline values: CDR1 SGHNT, CDR2 YENEEA. Trimming shortened V by 1 base and J by 2 bases, and 9 bases separated the two germline ends.

Of note for this clone: One end of the junction fails to match germline, which may point to a read error. The chain combines TRBV4-3 with TRBJ2-2; D unclear. The CDR3 totals 15 residues. In germline, CDR1 is LGHNA, CDR2 YSLEER. CDR3 amino acids: CASSQDGQTTRELFF. The CDR3 DNA is TGCGCCAGCAGCCAAGATGGCCAGACCACCCGGGAGCTGTTTTTT.

V and J are TRBV28 and TRBJ1-2; D not resolved. Trimming pared 3 bases from V and 2 bases from J, leaving 13 bases between. The CDR3 is 15 residues long. Per germline, CDR1 MDHEN and CDR2 SYDVKM. The CDR3 reads CASSFDVGRNYGYTF. The CDR3 DNA follows: TGTGCCAGCAGTTTCGATGTCGGCAGAAACTATGGCTACACCTTC.

The chain employs TRBV19 and TRBJ2-1; a weak D match, TRBD2 (6 bases). V lost 3 bases, J lost 6 bases, and 15 bases lay in between. Germline V gives CDR1 LNHDA, CDR2 SQIVND (reference sequence). This CDR3 spans 15 amino acids. CDR3 protein: CASSINSGPANEQFF. The CDR3 DNA follows: TGTGCCAGTAGTATTAATAGCGGACCCGCCAATGAGCAGTTCTTC.

J is TRBJ2-7 and V is TRBV7-9; TRBD1 aligns across 7 bases. Germline values: CDR1 SEHNR, CDR2 FQNEAQ (reference sequence). The J segment lost 2 bases and the V segment lost 1 base, leaving 8 bases of the junction unmatched. This CDR3 spans 16 amino acids. In DNA, the CDR3 is TGTGCCAGCAGCTTAGGGATAGGGACAGACCCCTACGAGCAGTACTTC. Its protein product is CASSLGIGTDPYEQYF.

This clone has just one count. An end of the junction differs from the germline gene, which may be a read error. The rearrangement joins TRBV6-1 to TRBJ1-3, with D perhaps matching TRBD1 (5 bases). The germline gives CDR1 MNHNS, CDR2 SASEGT. This CDR3 has 12 residues. DNA for the CDR3: TGTGCCAGCAGTGAAGTATGGGACCGACCAAATTTT. Its translation: CASSEVWDRPNF.

The rearrangement links TRBV4-2 to TRBJ1-4; TRBD1 agrees at 7 bases. CDR3 length: 15 amino acids. Germline lookup yields CDR1 LGHNA and CDR2 YNFKEQ. V trimming: 2 bases; J trimming: 5 bases; junction bases outside the gene matches: 5. The CDR3 DNA sequence: TGTGCCAGCAGCCAAACCGGGACAGAGAATGAAAAACTGTTTTTT. The encoded protein is CASSQTGTENEKLFF.

This rearrangement joins TRBV4-2 to TRBJ2-7, with D uncertain. This CDR3 contains 16 residues. Germline V lookup: CDR1 LGHNA, CDR2 YNFKEQ. With 1 base removed from V and 2 bases from J, the gap between germline ends came to 15 bases. The CDR3 reads CASSQAGLTGTYEQYF. The CDR3 DNA follows: TGTGCCAGCAGCCAAGCGGGTTTAACCGGTACCTACGAGCAGTACTTC.

The chain joins TRBV5-8 to TRBJ1-1, with no clear D. Between the trimmed V and J ends, which lost 1 base and 0 bases, there was a span of 16 bases. The CDR3 spans 17 residues. Germline values: CDR1 SGHTS, CDR2 YDEGEE. CDR3 loop: CASSLFKSTLMNTEAFF. The DNA for the CDR3 is TGTGCCAGCAGCTTGTTCAAGAGTACCCTTATGAACACTGAAGCTTTCTTT.

The chain employs TRBV28 and TRBJ2-7, with 10 positions matching TRBD2. This CDR3 region has 15 residues. Trimming took 7 bases from V and 3 from J; bases not matched to a gene: 9. The germline gives CDR1 MDHEN, CDR2 SYDVKM. The CDR3: CASKVASGSFYEQYF. CDR3 DNA sequence: TGTGCCAGCAAGGTGGCTAGCGGGAGTTTCTACGAGCAGTACTTC. Based on the CDR3 plus reference TRBV28 and TRBJ2-7, the full variable domain is DVKVTQSSRYLVKRTGEKVFLECVQDMDHENMFWYRQDPGLGLRLIYFSYDVKMKEKGDIPEGYSVSREKKERFSLILESASTNQTSMYLCASKVASGSFYEQYFGPGTRLTVT.

A single count supports this clone. The gene calls are TRBV6-5 and TRBJ2-3; D call uncertain. CDR3 length: 14 residues. The V gene lost 6 bases and the J gene lost 2 bases, with 12 bases spanning the gap. Germline CDR1 is MNHEY and CDR2 is SVGAGI. DNA for the CDR3: TGTGCCAGCAGCCTCTCGCGGACCACAGATACGCAGTATTTT. It codes for CASSLSRTTDTQYF.